This TCR beta chain originates from a study of human T cells and chemical hapten exposure. The length of the CDR3 is 16 residues. With V trimmed by 0 bases and J by 3 bases, 7 bases remained unmatched. Germline CDR1 and CDR2: DFQATT and SNEGSKA (reference sequence). Original methodology: Between roughly 23,224 and 700,000 TCRs appeared in each sample, and the median stood at roughly 100,000. MiXCR was run by TCRdb on the RACE reads, yielding one entry per CDR3 protein. In this record, the V and J calls reflect TCRdb's handling and not the investigators' own analysis. The data contain over 130,000 distinct CDR3 sequences, 10% to 15% of them singletons. Indicated time point: patch test 2, 6 weeks after DPC sensitization. Treatment noted: therapeutic diphenylcyclopropenone sensitization with weekly scalp DPC.

The gene calls are TRBV20-1 and TRBJ2-1; 8 bases fit TRBD1. Source: whole blood, taken in connection with sensitization to the hapten diphenylcyclopropenone (DPC). The origin of this receptor is a woman aged 45-59 years with alopecia areata. Some clones in this sample may be carry-over from other donors' samples. The CDR3 protein is CSARDRGTGNYNEQFF. The CDR3, as DNA: TGCAGTGCTAGAGATCGGGGGACAGGCAACTACAATGAGCAGTTCTTC.